This TCR beta chain was captured by sequencing in a study of cytomegalovirus exposure and HLA in healthy donors. Germline CDR1 is SGDLS and CDR2 is YYNGEE. CDR3 size: 15 residues. V lost 3 bases, J lost 6 bases, and 9 bases stayed unmatched. Measured with immunoSEQ multiplex PCR; TCRdb has only the in-frame clones, and not every one. In the table there are roughly 52,000 clones, around 93% of which are singletons. This receptor was identified in a woman younger than 35 in good health and CMV-seropositive. Sequences were obtained from PBMCs. This chain uses TRBV9 with TRBJ2-1; 7 positions agree with TRBD1. The CDR3 DNA reads as TGTGCCAGCAGCGGGCGATCAGGGGGAAGCAATGAGCAGTTCTTC. Protein sequence: CASSGRSGGSNEQFF. Based on the CDR3 plus reference TRBV9 and TRBJ2-1, the full variable domain is DSGVTQTPKHLITATGQRVTLRCSPRSGDLSVYWYQQSLDQGLQFLIQYYNGEERAKGNILERFSAQQFPDLHSELNLSSLELGDSALYFCASSGRSGGSNEQFFGPGTRLTVL.